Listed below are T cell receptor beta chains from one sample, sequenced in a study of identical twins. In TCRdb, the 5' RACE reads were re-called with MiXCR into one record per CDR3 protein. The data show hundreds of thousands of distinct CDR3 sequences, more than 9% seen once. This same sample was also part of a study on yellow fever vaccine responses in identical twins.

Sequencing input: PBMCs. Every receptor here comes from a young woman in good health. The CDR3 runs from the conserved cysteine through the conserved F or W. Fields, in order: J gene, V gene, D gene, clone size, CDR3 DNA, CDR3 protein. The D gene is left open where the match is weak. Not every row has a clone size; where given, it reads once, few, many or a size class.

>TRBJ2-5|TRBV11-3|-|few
TGTGCCAGCAGCTTACCACGAAGGCCTGAGACCCAGTACTTC
CASSLPRRPETQYF
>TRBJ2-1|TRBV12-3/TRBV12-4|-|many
TGTGCCAGCAGTTTTCCGGGACGGAATTACAATGAGCAGTTCTTC
CASSFPGRNYNEQFF
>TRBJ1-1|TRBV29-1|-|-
TGCAGCGTTGATGGGAAAATGGGACGACCGCGGGCTTTCTTT
CSVDGKMGRPRAFF
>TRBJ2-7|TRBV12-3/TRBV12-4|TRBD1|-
TGTGCCAGCAGTTTCGGGACAGGGGGCAATGAGCAGTACTTC
CASSFGTGGNEQYF
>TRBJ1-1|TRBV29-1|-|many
TGCAGCGTTGATGGCAGGATGAACACTGAAGCTTTCTTT
CSVDGRMNTEAFF
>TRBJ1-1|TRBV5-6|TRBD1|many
TGTGCCAGCAGTCAACCGGGACAGCTGAACACTGAAGCTTTCTTT
CASSQPGQLNTEAFF
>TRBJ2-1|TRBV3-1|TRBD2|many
TGTGCCAGCAGCCAAGGAGCGGGGGGGCCCTATGAGCAGTTCTTC
CASSQGAGGPYEQFF
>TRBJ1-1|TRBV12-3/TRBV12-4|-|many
TGTGCCAGCAGTGCCGTCGCAGGCAGGGAGGCGAACACTGAAGCTTTCTTT
CASSAVAGREANTEAFF
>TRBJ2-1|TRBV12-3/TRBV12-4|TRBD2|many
TGTGCCAGCAGCGAGACCGGGGGGGCCACCAATGAGCAGTTCTTC
CASSETGGATNEQFF
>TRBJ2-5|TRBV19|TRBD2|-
TGTGCCAGTAGTACCCCCGGGACTAGTGGGGAGACCCAGTACTTC
CASSTPGTSGETQYF
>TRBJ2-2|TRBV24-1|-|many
TGTGCCACCAGTGACCCCACGCCAGGGGTTCACACCGGGGAGCTGTTTTTT
CATSDPTPGVHTGELFF
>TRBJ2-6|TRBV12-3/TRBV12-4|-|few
TGTGCCAGCAGCCTGGGTCTGAGCTGGGCCAACGTCCTGACTTTC
CASSLGLSWANVLTF
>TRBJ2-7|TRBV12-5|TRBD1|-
TGTGCTAGTGCCACAGACAGGGGAGTGCAGTACTTC
CASATDRGVQYF
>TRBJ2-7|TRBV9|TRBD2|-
TGTGCCAGCAGCGCACTAGCGGGAGTTCCCTACGAGCAGTACTTC
CASSALAGVPYEQYF
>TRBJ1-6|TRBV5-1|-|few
TGCGCCAGCAGCTTGGCCTCCAGATCACCCCTCCACTTT
CASSLASRSPLHF
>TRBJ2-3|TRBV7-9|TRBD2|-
TGTGCCAGCAGCCCGGGGACTAGCGGGAGCGGCACAGATACGCAGTATTTT
CASSPGTSGSGTDTQYF
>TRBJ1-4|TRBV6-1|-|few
TGTGCCAGCAGCCACGTCCGGGTGACTAATGAAAAACTGTTTTTT
CASSHVRVTNEKLFF
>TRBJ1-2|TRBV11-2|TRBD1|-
TGTGCCAGCAGCCATATGACAGGGGGCGACTATGGCTACACCTTC
CASSHMTGGDYGYTF
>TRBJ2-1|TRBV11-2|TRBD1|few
TGTGCCAGCAGCGCATTGACAGGGGCCGCGTACAATGAGCAGTTCTTC
CASSALTGAAYNEQFF
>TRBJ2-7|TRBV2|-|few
TGTGCCAGCAGTGAAGCGGCGGGGGCCTCCTACGAGCAGTACTTC
CASSEAAGASYEQYF
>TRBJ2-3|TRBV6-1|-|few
TGTGCCAGCAGTGAAGCGCCTCTCGCAGGGGTAACTACAGATACGCAGTATTTT
CASSEAPLAGVTTDTQYF
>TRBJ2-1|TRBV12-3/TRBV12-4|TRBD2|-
TGTGCCAGCAGTTTAGAGGTTAGCGGGAGGGCCGGTCGGCAGTTCTTC
CASSLEVSGRAGRQFF
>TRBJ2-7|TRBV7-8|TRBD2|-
TGTGCCAGCAGCTTACCTAGCGGGACTTACTACGAGCAGTACTTC
CASSLPSGTYYEQYF
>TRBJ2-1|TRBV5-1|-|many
TGCGCCAGCAGCTCCGCGGGCAATGAGCAGTTCTTC
CASSSAGNEQFF
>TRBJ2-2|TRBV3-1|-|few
TGTGCCAGCAGCCAAGGCAGGCAGCCAAGCACCGGGGAGCTGTTTTTT
CASSQGRQPSTGELFF
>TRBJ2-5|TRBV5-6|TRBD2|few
TGTGCCAGCAGCTTGCCCGGGACTAGCCATGAGACCCAGTACTTC
CASSLPGTSHETQYF
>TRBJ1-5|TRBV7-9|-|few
TGTGCCAGCAACTCTATGACAGGTAATCAGCCCCAGCATTTT
CASNSMTGNQPQHF
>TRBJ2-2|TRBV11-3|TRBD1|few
TGTGCCAGCAGCATGGACAGGGGGCCCCGGGAGCTGTTTTTT
CASSMDRGPRELFF
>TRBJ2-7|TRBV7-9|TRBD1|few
TGTGCCAGCAGCACCGTTAGACAGGGTTGGAGCTACGAGCAGTACTTC
CASSTVRQGWSYEQYF
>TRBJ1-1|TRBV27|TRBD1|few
TGTGCCAGCAGCTTGGTTAAAGGGGGCGGTACTGAAGCTTTCTTT
CASSLVKGGGTEAFF
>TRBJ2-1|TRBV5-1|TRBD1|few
TGCGCCAGCAGCTTGGGCGGTGCCGGGACAGGGAGGGTCAATGAGCAGTTCTTC
CASSLGGAGTGRVNEQFF
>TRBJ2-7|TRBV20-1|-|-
TGCAGTGCTAGAGACGTCGTCGGCTACTACGAGCAGTACTTC
CSARDVVGYYEQYF
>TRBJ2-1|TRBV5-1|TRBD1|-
TGCGCCAGCAGCAGGCTCGGGACAGGAGAATACAATGAGCAGTTCTTC
CASSRLGTGEYNEQFF
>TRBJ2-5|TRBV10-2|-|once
TGCGCCAGCACAGGCGGGACACAAGAGACCCAGTACTTC
CASTGGTQETQYF
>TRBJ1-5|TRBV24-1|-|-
TGTGCCACCAGTGATTTGAGACAGTCGCAGCCCCAGCATTTT
CATSDLRQSQPQHF
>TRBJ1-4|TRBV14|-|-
TGTGCCAGCAGCCAGCGGGGCGGAGAAAAACTGTTTTTT
CASSQRGGEKLFF
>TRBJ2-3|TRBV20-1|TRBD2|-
TGCAGTGCAAGGACTAGCGGGGGGTGGGATACGCAGTATTTT
CSARTSGGWDTQYF
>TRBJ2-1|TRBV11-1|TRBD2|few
TGTGCCAGCAGCTCCCCCACTAGCGGGAGAGGGGACAATGAGCAGTTCTTC
CASSSPTSGRGDNEQFF
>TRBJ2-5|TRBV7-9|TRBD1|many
TGTGCCAGCAGCTCCGGACAGGGAGAAGAGACCCAGTACTTC
CASSSGQGEETQYF
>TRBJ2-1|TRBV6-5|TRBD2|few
TGTGCCAGCAGTTACTCGGGGCCTAGCGGGGTCTACAATGAGCAGTTCTTC
CASSYSGPSGVYNEQFF
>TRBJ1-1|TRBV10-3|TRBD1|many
TGTGCCATACAGGGGGCTGGGTACACTGAAGCTTTCTTT
CAIQGAGYTEAFF
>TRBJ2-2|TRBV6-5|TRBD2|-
TGTGCCAGCAGTTACGCGGGGGATTCCGGGGAGCTGTTTTTT
CASSYAGDSGELFF
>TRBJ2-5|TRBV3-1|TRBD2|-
TGTGCCAGCAGTAGCGGGAACGGGGAGACCCAGTACTTC
CASSSGNGETQYF
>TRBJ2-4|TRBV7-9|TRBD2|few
TGTGCCAGCAGCTCCCGCGGGGAACCGGGGGGCAAAAACATTCAGTACTTC
CASSSRGEPGGKNIQYF
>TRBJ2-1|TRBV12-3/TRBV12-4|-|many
TGTGCCAGCAGTTTAGGTGGGTGGGGCGATGAGCAGTTCTTC
CASSLGGWGDEQFF
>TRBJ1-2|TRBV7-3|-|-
TGTGCCAGCAGCCCTCACGGGGGAGGCTATGGCTACACCTTC
CASSPHGGGYGYTF
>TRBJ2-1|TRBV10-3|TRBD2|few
TGTGCCATCAGACCTAGCGGGAGAGCCTACAATGAGCAGTTCTTC
CAIRPSGRAYNEQFF
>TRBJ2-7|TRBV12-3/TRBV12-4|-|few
TGTGCCAGCAGATGGAGGGAGAACTCGGCCGAGCAGTACTTC
CASRWRENSAEQYF
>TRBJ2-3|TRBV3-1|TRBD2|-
TGTGCCAGCAGCGAAACGGGCGGGGGGGACCCTGATACGCAGTATTTT
CASSETGGGDPDTQYF
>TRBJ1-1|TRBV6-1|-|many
TGTGCCAGCTGCCAACGGGCGTCGAGGACTGAAGCTTTCTTT
CASCQRASRTEAFF
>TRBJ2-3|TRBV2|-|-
TGTGCCAGCACGAAAGGCACAGATACGCAGTATTTT
CASTKGTDTQYF
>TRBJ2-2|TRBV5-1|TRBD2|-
TGCGCCAGCAGCTACTCCGGGACTAGCATCGGGGAGCTGTTTTTT
CASSYSGTSIGELFF